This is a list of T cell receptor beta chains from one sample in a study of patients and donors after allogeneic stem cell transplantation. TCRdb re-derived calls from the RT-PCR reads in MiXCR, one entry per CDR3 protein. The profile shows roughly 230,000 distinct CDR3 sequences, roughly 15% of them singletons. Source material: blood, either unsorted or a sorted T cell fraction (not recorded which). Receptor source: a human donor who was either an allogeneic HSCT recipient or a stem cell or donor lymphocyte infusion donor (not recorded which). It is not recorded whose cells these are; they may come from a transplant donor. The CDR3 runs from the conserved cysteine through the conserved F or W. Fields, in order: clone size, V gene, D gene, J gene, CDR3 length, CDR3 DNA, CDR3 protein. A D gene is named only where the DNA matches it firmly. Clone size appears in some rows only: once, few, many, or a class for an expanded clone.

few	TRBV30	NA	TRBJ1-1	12	TGTGCCTGGATTAAGTTGAACACTGAAGCTTTCTTT	CAWIKLNTEAFF
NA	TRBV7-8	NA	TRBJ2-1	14	TGTGCCAGCAGCGACACCCGCCTAGGGAATGAGCAGTTCTTC	CASSDTRLGNEQFF
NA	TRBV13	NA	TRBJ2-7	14	TGTGCCAGCAGCTGGGACCGCTATACGACCGAGCAGTACTTC	CASSWDRYTTEQYF
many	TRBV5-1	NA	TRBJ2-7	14	TGCGCCAGCAGCGCCCGGGACAACTCCTACGAGCAGTACTTC	CASSARDNSYEQYF
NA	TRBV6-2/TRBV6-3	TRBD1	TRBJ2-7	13	TGTGCCAGCAGCCGGGGACAGAACTACGAGCAGTACTTC	CASSRGQNYEQYF
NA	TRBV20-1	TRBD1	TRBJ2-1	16	TGCAGTGCGAGGGACAGGAGACAACACTCCTACAATGAGCAGTTCTTC	CSARDRRQHSYNEQFF
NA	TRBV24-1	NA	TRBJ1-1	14	TGTGCCACCAGTGCGGGTCGGGTAGGGGCTGAAGCTTTCTTT	CATSAGRVGAEAFF
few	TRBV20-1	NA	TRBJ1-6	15	TGCAGTGCTAGAGATCTATCTTTTCCAAATTCACCCCTCCACTTT	CSARDLSFPNSPLHF
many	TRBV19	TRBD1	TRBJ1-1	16	TGTGCCAGTAGTATAGGCGGGACAGGGGGGGACACTGAAGCTTTCTTT	CASSIGGTGGDTEAFF
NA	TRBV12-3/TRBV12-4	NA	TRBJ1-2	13	TGTGCCAGCAGTTTAGGGGTCAGGTATGGCTACACCTTC	CASSLGVRYGYTF
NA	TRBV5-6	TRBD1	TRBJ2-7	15	TGTGCCAGCAGTCACAGGACAGGGGTGTCCTACGAGCAGTACTTC	CASSHRTGVSYEQYF
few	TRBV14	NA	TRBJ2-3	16	TGTGCCAGCAGCCAGAGGGCTGGGGGCGGCGCAGATACGCAGTATTTT	CASSQRAGGGADTQYF
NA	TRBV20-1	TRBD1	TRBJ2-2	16	TGCAGTGCTGCTGACAGGGGGTCCTCCAACACCGGGGAGCTGTTTTTT	CSAADRGSSNTGELFF
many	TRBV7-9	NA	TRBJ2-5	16	TGTGCCAGCAGCTCAAGGGGGGGTAGCGCTGAAGAGACCCAGTACTTC	CASSSRGGSAEETQYF
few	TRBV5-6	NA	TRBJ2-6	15	TGTGCCAGCAGTTATTCGGCTTCTGGGGCCAACGTCCTGACTTTC	CASSYSASGANVLTF
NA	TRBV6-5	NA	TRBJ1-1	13	TGTGCCAGCAGTTACCTGGGGGGAACTGAAGCTTTCTTT	CASSYLGGTEAFF
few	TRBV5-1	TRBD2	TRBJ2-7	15	TGCGCCAGCAGCTTGGGGCGGGAGTTCCCCTACGAGCAGTACTTC	CASSLGREFPYEQYF
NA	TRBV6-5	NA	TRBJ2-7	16	TGTGCCAGCAGTTACCAGGGGGGTTTAGGGACCTACGAGCAGTACTTC	CASSYQGGLGTYEQYF
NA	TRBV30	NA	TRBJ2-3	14	TGTGCCTCTCCGTCTGGGGGGAGCACAGATACGCAGTATTTT	CASPSGGSTDTQYF
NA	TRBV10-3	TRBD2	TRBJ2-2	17	TGTGCCATCAGTGTCCAGCTAGCGGGCAAGGCTGACGGGGAGCTGTTTTTT	CAISVQLAGKADGELFF
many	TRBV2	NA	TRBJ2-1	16	TGTGCCAGCAGAATTGGCCCGGGGAGCTCCTACAATGAGCAGTTCTTC	CASRIGPGSSYNEQFF
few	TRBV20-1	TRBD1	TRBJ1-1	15	TGCAGTGTCCCGCCCGGGACAGGGTATTCCGCTGAAGCTTTCTTT	CSVPPGTGYSAEAFF
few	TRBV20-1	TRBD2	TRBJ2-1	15	TGCAGTGCCCCAGCGAGGGGCGGGGGGAAGGATGAGCAGTTCTTC	CSAPARGGGKDEQFF
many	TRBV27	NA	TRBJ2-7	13	TGTGCCAGCAGAGGTAATAGCGGCTACGAGCAGTACTTC	CASRGNSGYEQYF
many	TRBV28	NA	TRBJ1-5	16	TGTGCCAGCAGTTTATGGGGGAGGACTTACGATCAGCCCCAGCATTTT	CASSLWGRTYDQPQHF
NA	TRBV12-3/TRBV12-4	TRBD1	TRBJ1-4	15	TGTGCCAGCAGTTCCGGGGACAGGATGGATGAAAAACTGTTTTTT	CASSSGDRMDEKLFF
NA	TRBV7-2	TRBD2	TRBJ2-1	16	TGTGCCAGCAGCTTAGGACTAGCGGCCGCCTACAATGAGCAGTTCTTC	CASSLGLAAAYNEQFF
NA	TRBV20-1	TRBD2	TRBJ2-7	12	TGCAGTGCGCCGGCTAGCGGCTACGAGCAGTACTTC	CSAPASGYEQYF
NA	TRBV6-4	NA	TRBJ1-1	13	TGTGCCAGCAGTGACACAGGAAAGTGGGATGCTTTCTTT	CASSDTGKWDAFF